Below are 8 T cell receptor beta chains sequenced from a single sample in a study of beta chain features in type 1 diabetes. Study conclusions and caveats: Type 1 diabetes patients had TCRB CDR3s that were shorter (moderately but significantly so) in all four CD4+ subsets.

The antigens of these receptors remain unknown. All of the isolated RNA was reverse transcribed, so expressed TCRB transcripts were sequenced. The repertoire was sequenced with immunoSEQ multiplex PCR; TCRdb's copy has only in-frame clones and lacks some. The table records 120,000 or so clones, around 16% of them present only once. The specimen sequenced was central memory CD4+ T cells from blood. Every receptor here comes from a man between 18 and 29 years old with type 1 diabetes.

This clone was detected only a few times. CDR3 nucleotide sequence: TGCAGCGTTGGTGAGGCTTTCGGAAACACCATATATTTT. It specifies CSVGEAFGNTIYF. This rearrangement joins TRBV29-1 to TRBJ1-3; D is undetermined. Trimming removed 4 bases from V and 4 bases from J, with 11 bases in between. The germline V gene encodes CDR1 SQVTM and CDR2 ANQGSEA. The CDR3 loop spans 13 amino acids.

The gene calls are TRBV7-9 and TRBJ2-5; 13 positions agree with TRBD2. Germline assignment: CDR1 SEHNR and CDR2 FQNEAQ (reference sequence). The V segment lost 4 bases and the J segment 6 bases; nucleotides outside the gene matches: 2. This CDR3 contains 14 residues. CDR3: CASSSGLAGKTQYF. DNA for the CDR3: TGTGCCAGCAGCTCGGGACTAGCGGGAAAGACCCAGTACTTC.

The rearrangement joins TRBV28 to TRBJ1-1; TRBD1 might be the D (5 bases). Deletions cut 1 base from V and 10 bases from J, with 16 bases between. This CDR3 contains 14 residues. In germline, CDR1 is MDHEN, CDR2 SYDVKM. CDR3 in amino acids: CASSLSGSGTGAFF. The CDR3 DNA sequence: TGTGCCAGCAGTTTATCCGGCTCTGGGACGGGAGCTTTCTTT.

This clone was seen a few times. The rearrangement links TRBV7-9 to TRBJ2-2; a possible D gene is TRBD2 (5 bases). Germline CDR1 reads SEHNR; CDR2 reads FQNEAQ (reference sequence). The ends were cut back, 0 bases at V and 5 bases at J, with 13 bases in the middle. The length of the CDR3 is 16 residues. The CDR3 is CASSLAAGGGTGELFF. DNA of the CDR3: TGTGCCAGCAGCTTAGCCGCGGGTGGAGGTACCGGGGAGCTGTTTTTT.

This chain links TRBV14 with TRBJ1-2; 8 bases are shared with TRBD1. Unmatched junction bases numbered 11, after V lost 1 base and J lost 1 base. This CDR3 has 18 amino acids. Germline CDR1 reads SGHDN; CDR2 reads FVKESK. The CDR3 DNA reads as TGTGCCAGCAGCCAAGTCGGGACAGGCGGAAGCGGTAACTATGGCTACACCTTC. It yields the protein CASSQVGTGGSGNYGYTF.

V gene TRBV11-1 combines with J gene TRBJ1-2; no reliable D call. CDR1 is SGHAT, CDR2 FQDESV, per germline (reference sequence). The V end was cut by 5 bases, the J end by 2 bases, with 9 bases between. This CDR3 comprises 13 residues. In nucleotides, the CDR3 is TGTGCCAGCAGCCACGTGGCCAACTATGGCTACACCTTC. Translating it yields CASSHVANYGYTF. Filled out from reference TRBV11-1 and TRBJ1-2, the complete variable domain reads EAEVAQSPRYKITEKSQAVAFWCDPISGHATLYWYRQILGQGPELLVQFQDESVVDDSQLPKDRFSAERLKGVDSTLKIQPAELGDSAMYLCASSHVANYGYTFGSGTRLTVV.

The chain combines TRBV4-3 with TRBJ2-7; 7 bases agree with TRBD2. Germline CDR1 LGHNA, CDR2 YSLEER. The CDR3 is 14 amino acids. V shed 2 bases and J 3 bases; nucleotides not matched to a gene: 4. The CDR3 spells CASSQSGGIYEQYF. CDR3 DNA: TGCGCCAGCAGCCAATCCGGGGGGATCTACGAGCAGTACTTC.

This rearrangement joins TRBV6-1 to TRBJ2-1, with TRBD1 matching 9 bases. Trimming took 2 bases from V and 6 from J; bases not matched to a gene: 5. This CDR3 region has 15 residues. Germline V gene data show CDR1 as MNHNS and CDR2 as SASEGT. CDR3 nucleotides: TGTGCCAGCAGTGAACCGGGACAGGGTTTCAATGAGCAGTTCTTC. Encoded protein: CASSEPGQGFNEQFF.